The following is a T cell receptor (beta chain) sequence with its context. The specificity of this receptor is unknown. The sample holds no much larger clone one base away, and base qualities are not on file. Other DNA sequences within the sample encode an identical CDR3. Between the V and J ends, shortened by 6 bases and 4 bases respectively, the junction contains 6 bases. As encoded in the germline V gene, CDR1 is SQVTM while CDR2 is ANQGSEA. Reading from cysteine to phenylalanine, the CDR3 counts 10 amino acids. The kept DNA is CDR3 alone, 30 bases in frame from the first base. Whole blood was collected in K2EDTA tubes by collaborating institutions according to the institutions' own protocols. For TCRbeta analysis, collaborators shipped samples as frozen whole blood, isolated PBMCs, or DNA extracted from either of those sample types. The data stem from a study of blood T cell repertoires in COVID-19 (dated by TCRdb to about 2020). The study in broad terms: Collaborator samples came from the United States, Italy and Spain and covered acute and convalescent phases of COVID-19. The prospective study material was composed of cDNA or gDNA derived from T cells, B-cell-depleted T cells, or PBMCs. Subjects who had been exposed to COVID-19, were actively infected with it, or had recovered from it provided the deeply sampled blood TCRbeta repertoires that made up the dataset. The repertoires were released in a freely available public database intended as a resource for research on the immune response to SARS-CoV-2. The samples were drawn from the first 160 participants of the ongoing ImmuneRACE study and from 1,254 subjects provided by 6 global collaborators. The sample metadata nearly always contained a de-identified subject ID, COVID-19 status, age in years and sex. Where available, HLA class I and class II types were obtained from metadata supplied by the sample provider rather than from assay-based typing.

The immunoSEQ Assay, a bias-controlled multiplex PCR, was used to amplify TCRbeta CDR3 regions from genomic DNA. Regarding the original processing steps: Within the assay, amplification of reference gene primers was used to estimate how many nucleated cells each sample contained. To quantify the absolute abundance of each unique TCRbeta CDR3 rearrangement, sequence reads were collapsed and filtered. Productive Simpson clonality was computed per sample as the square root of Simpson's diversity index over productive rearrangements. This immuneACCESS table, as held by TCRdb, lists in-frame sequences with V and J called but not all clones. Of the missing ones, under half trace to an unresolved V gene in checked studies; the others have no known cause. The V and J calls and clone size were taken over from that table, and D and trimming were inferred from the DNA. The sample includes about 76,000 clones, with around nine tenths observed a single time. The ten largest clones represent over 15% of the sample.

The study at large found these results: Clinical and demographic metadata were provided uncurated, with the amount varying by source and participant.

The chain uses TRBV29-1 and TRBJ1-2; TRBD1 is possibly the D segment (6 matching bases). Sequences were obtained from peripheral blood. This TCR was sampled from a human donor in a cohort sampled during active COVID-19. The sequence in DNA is TGCAGCGTGGACAGCTATGGCTACACCTTC. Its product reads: CSVDSYGYTF.